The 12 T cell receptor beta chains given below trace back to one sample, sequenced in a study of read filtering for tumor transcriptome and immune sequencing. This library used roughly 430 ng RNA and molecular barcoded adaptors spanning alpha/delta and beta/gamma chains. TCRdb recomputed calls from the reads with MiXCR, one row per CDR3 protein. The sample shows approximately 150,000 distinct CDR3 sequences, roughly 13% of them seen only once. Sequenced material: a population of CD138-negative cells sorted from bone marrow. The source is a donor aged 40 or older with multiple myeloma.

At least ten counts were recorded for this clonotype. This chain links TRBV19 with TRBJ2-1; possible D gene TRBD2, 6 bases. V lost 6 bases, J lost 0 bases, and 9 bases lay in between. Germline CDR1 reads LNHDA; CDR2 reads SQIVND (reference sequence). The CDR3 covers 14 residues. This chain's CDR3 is CASRETSSYNEQFF. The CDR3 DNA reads TGTGCCAGTAGAGAGACTAGCTCCTACAATGAGCAGTTCTTC.

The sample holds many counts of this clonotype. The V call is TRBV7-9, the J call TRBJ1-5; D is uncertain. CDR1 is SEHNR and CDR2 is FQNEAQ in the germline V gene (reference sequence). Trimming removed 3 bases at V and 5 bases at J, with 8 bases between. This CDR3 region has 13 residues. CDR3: CASSFASDQPQHF. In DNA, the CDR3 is TGTGCCAGCAGCTTCGCCTCAGATCAGCCCCAGCATTTT.

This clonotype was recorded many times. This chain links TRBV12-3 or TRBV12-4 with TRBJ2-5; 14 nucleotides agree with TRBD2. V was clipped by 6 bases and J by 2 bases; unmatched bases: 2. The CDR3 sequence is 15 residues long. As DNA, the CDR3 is TGTGCCAGCAGGCGACTAGCGGGAGGGCAAGAGACCCAGTACTTC. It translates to CASRRLAGGQETQYF.

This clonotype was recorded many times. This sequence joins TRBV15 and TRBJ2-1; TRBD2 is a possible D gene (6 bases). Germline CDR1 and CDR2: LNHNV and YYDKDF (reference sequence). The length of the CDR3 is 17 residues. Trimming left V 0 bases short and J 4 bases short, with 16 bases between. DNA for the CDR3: TGTGCCACCAGCAGAGATCAGATAAGCGGGTGGTACAATGAGCAGTTCTTC. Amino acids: CATSRDQISGWYNEQFF.

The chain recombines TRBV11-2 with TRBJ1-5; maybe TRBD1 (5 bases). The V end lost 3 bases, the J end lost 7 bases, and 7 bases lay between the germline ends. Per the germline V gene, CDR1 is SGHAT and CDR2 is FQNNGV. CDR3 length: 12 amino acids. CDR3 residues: CASSFEGQPQHF. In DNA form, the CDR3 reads TGTGCCAGCAGCTTCGAGGGGCAGCCCCAGCATTTT.

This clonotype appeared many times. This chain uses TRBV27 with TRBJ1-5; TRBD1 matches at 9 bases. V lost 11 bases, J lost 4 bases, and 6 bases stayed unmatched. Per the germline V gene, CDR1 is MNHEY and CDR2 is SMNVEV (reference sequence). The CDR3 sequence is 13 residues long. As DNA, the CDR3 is TGTGCCTCTTCCGGGACAGGGAATCAGCCCCAGCATTTT. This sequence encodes CASSGTGNQPQHF.

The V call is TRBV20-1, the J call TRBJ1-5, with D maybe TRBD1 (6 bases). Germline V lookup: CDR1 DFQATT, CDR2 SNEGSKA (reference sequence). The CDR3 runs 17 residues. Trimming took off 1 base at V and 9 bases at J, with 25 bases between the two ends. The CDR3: CSARVGGRAPGKRPQHF. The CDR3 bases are TGCAGTGCTAGAGTGGGGGGCCGGGCTCCAGGAAAGCGGCCCCAGCATTTT.

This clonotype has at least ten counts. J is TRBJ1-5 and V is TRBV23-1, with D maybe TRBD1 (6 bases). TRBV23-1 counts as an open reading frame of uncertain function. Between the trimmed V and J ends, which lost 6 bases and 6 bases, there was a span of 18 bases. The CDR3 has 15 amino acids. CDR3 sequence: CASSRRLRGTQPQHF. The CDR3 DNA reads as TGCGCCAGCAGCCGACGACTTAGGGGGACTCAGCCCCAGCATTTT.

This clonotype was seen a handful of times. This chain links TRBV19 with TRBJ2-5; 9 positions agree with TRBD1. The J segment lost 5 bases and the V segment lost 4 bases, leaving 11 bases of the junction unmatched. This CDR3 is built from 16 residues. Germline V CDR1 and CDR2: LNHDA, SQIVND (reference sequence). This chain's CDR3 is CASSTGDRGVRETQYF. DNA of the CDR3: TGTGCCAGTAGTACAGGCGACAGGGGGGTCCGGGAGACCCAGTACTTC.

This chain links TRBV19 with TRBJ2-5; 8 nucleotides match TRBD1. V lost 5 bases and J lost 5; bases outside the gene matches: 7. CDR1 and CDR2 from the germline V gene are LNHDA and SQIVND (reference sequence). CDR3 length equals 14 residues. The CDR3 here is CASSWVQGAETQYF. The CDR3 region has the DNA TGTGCCAGTAGTTGGGTTCAGGGGGCCGAGACCCAGTACTTC. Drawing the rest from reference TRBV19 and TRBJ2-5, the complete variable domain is DGGITQSPKYLFRKEGQNVTLSCEQNLNHDAMYWYRQDPGQGLRLIYYSQIVNDFQKGDIAEGYSVSREKKESFPLTVTSAQKNPTAFYLCASSWVQGAETQYFGPGTRLLVL.

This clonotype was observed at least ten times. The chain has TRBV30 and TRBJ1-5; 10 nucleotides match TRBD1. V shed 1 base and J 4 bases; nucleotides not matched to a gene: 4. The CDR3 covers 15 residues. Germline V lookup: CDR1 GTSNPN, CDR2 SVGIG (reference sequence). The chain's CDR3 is CAWSGQGAGNQPQHF. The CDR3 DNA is TGTGCCTGGAGTGGACAGGGGGCTGGAAATCAGCCCCAGCATTTT.

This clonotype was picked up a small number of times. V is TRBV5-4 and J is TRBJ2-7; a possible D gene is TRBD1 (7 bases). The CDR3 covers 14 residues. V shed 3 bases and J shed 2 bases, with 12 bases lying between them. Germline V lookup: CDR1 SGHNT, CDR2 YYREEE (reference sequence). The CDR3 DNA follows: TGTGCCAGCAGCTCGGACAGGAGGGCCTACGAGCAGTACTTC. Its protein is CASSSDRRAYEQYF. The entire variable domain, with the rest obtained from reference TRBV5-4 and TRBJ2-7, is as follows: ETGVTQSPTHLIKTRGQQVTLRCSSQSGHNTVSWYQQALGQGPQFIFQYYREEENGRGNFPPRFSGLQFPNYSSELNVNALELDDSALYLCASSSDRRAYEQYFGPGTRLTVT.